The source of this TCR beta chain is a study of blood T cell repertoires in COVID-19. Turning to the study itself: Some COVID-19 samples were acute and others convalescent; all came from the United States, Italy and Spain. PBMCs, B-cell-depleted T cells, or T cells provided the cDNA or gDNA that made up the material.

Original methodology: The authors estimated nucleated cell counts from reference gene primer amplification. The repertoire was sequenced with immunoSEQ multiplex PCR; TCRdb's copy has only in-frame clones and lacks some. V, J and clone size reflect that table, while D and trimming were determined from the DNA. The repertoire consists of 140,000 to 150,000 clones, with about 80% occurring once and the leading ten covering more than 5%. The CDR3 is made up of 16 amino acids. CDR1 is SGHTA and CDR2 is FQGTGA in the germline V gene. Trimming pared 2 bases from V and 5 bases from J, leaving 16 bases between. Participant-given clinical history determined each cohort assignment.

The TCR originated in a woman between 50 and 59 years old who had recovered from COVID-19. The genes are TRBV7-3 and TRBJ2-1; D gene ambiguous. The sequenced material came from PBMCs or T cells enriched from blood (not recorded which). CDR3 bases: TGTGCCAGCAGCTTAGCGTTCGGCCACAGTAACAATGAGCAGTTCTTC. Translated: CASSLAFGHSNNEQFF.